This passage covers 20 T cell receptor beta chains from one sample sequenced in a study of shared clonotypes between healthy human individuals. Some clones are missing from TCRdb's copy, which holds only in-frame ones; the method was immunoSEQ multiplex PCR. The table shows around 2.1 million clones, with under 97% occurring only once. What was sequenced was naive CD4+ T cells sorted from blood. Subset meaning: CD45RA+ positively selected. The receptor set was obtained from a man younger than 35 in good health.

CDR3 amino acids: CASSPIRQGAGELFF. DNA of the CDR3: TGTGCCAGCTCACCTATCCGACAGGGCGCCGGGGAGCTGTTTTTT. The chain joins TRBV18 to TRBJ2-2, with 7 nucleotides matching TRBD1. V shed 3 bases, J shed 6 bases, and the junction held 7 bases outside the gene matches. Germline loops: CDR1 KGHSH, CDR2 LQKENI. CDR3 size: 15 residues.

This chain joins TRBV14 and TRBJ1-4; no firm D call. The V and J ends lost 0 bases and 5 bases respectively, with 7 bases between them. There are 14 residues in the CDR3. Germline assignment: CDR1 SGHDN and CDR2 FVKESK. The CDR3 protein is CASSQDSVNEKLFF. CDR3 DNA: TGTGCCAGCAGCCAAGATTCGGTGAATGAAAAACTGTTTTTT.

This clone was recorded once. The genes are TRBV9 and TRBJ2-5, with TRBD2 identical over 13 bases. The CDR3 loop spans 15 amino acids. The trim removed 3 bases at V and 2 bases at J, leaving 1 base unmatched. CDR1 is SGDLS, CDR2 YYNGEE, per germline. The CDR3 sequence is CASSGGLAGQETQYF. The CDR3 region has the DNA TGTGCCAGCAGCGGGGGACTAGCGGGACAAGAGACCCAGTACTTC.

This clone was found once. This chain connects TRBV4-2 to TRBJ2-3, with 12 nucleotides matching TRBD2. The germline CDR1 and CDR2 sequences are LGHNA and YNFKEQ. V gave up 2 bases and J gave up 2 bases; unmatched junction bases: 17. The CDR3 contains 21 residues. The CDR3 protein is CASSQFPGLAGGTSTTDTQYF. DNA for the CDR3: TGTGCCAGCAGCCAATTCCCGGGCCTAGCGGGGGGGACTTCCACCACAGATACGCAGTATTTT.

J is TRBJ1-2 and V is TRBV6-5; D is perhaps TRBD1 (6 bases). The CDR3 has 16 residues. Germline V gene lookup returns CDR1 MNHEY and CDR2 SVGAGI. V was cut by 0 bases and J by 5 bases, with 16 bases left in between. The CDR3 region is CASSYSGGRGTYGYTF. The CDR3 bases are TGTGCCAGCAGTTACTCCGGAGGGAGAGGGACATATGGCTACACCTTC.

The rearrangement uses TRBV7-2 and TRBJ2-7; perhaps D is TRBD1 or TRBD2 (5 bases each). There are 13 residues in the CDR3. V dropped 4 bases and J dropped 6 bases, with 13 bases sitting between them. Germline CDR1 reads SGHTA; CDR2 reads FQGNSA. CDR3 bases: TGTGCCAGCAGCTCGGGACGCTTGCGCGAGCAGTACTTC. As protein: CASSSGRLREQYF.

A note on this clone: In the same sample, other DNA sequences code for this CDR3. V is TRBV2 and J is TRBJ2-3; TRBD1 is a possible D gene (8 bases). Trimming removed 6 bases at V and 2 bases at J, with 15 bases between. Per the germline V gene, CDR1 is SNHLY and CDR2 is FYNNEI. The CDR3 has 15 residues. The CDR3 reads CASSGGTGVTDTQYF. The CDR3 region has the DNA TGTGCCAGCAGCGGGGGGACAGGAGTCACAGATACGCAGTATTTT.

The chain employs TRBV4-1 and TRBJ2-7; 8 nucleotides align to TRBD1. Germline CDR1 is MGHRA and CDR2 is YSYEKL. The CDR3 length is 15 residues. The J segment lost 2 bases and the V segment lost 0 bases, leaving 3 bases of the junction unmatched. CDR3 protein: CASSQEQGGAYEQYF. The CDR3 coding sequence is TGCGCCAGCAGCCAAGAACAGGGGGGTGCCTACGAGCAGTACTTC.

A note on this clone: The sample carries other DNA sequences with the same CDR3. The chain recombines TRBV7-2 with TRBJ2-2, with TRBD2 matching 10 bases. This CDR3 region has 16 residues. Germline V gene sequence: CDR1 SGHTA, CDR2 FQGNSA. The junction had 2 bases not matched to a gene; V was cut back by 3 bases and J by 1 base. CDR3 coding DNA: TGTGCCAGCAGCTTTCGGACTAGCGGGAACACCGGGGAGCTGTTTTTT. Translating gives CASSFRTSGNTGELFF.

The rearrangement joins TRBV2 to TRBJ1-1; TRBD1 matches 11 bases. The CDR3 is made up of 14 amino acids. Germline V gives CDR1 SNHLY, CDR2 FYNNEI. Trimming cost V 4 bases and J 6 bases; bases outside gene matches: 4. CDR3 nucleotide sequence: TGTGCCAGCAGTGTGGGACAGGGGGGCTCTGAAGCTTTCTTT. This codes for CASSVGQGGSEAFF.

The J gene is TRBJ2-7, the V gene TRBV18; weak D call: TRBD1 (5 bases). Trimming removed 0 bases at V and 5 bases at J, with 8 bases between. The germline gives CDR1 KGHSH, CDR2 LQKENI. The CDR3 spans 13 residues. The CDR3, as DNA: TGTGCCAGCTCACCACCGCAGGGCCACGAGCAGTACTTC. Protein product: CASSPPQGHEQYF.

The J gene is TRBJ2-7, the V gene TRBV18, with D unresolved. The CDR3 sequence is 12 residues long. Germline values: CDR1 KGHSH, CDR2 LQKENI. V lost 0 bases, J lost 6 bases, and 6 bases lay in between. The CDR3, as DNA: TGTGCCAGCTCACCACCAAAAGGCGAGCAGTACTTC. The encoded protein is CASSPPKGEQYF.

The CDR3 DNA is TGTGCCAGCGACGCGGGGGCTATCTCTGGAAACACCATATATTTT. This translates into CASDAGAISGNTIYF. The chain couples TRBV7-9 to TRBJ1-3; D perhaps matches TRBD1 (6 bases). The CDR3 loop spans 15 amino acids. Per germline, CDR1 SEHNR and CDR2 FQNEAQ (reference sequence). The V gene lost 8 bases and the J gene lost 0 bases, with 14 bases spanning the gap.

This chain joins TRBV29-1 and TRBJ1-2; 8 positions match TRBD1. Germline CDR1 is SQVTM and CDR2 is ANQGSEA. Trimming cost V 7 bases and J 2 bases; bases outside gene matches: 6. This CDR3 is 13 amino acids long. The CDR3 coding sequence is TGCAGCGCTACACGACAGGGGAACTATGGCTACACCTTC. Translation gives CSATRQGNYGYTF. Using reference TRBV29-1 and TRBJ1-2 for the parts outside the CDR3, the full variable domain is SAVISQKPSRDICQRGTSLTIQCQVDSQVTMMFWYRQQPGQSLTLIATANQGSEATYESGFVIDKFPISRPNLTFSTLTVSNMSPEDSSIYLCSATRQGNYGYTFGSGTRLTVV.

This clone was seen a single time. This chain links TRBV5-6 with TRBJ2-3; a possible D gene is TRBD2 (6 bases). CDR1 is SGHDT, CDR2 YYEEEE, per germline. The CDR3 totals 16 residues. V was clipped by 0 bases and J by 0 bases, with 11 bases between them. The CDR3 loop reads CASSLDLAPSTDTQYF. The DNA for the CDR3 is TGTGCCAGCAGCTTGGACCTAGCGCCTAGCACAGATACGCAGTATTTT.

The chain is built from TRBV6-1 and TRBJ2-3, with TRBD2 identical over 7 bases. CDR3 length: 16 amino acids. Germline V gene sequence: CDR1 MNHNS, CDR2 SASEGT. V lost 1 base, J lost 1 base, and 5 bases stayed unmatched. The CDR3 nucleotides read TGTGCCAGCAGTGAAGAAGCGGGGAGCCGCACAGATACGCAGTATTTT. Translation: CASSEEAGSRTDTQYF.

The CDR3 nucleotides are TGTGCCAGCAGGGGGGGACTAGCGAACACAGATACGCAGTATTTT. Translating it yields CASRGGLANTDTQYF. The V gene is TRBV2, the J gene TRBJ2-3, with 10 bases fitting TRBD2. The CDR3 is 15 amino acids. Trimming took 6 bases from V and 2 from J; bases not matched to a gene: 5. CDR1 is SNHLY, CDR2 FYNNEI, per germline.

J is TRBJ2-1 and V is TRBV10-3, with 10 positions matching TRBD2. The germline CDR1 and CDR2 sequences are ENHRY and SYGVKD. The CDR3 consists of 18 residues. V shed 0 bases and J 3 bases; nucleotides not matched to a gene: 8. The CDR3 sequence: CAISESPLAGGSYNEQFF. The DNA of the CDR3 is TGTGCCATCAGTGAGTCTCCCTTAGCGGGGGGCAGCTACAATGAGCAGTTCTTC.

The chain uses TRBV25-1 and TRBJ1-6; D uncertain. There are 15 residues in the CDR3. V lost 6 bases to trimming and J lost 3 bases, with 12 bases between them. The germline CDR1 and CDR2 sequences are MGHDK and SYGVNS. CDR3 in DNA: TGTGCCAGCAGGGAGGGTTCGGACTATAATTCACCCCTCCACTTT. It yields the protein CASREGSDYNSPLHF.

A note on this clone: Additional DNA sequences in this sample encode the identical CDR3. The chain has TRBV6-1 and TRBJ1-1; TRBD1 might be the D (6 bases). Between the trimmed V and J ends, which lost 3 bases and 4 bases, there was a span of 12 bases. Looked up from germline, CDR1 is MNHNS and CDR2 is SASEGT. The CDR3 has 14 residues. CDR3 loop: CASSEQGGGTEAFF. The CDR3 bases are TGTGCCAGCAGTGAGCAGGGAGGGGGCACTGAAGCTTTCTTT.